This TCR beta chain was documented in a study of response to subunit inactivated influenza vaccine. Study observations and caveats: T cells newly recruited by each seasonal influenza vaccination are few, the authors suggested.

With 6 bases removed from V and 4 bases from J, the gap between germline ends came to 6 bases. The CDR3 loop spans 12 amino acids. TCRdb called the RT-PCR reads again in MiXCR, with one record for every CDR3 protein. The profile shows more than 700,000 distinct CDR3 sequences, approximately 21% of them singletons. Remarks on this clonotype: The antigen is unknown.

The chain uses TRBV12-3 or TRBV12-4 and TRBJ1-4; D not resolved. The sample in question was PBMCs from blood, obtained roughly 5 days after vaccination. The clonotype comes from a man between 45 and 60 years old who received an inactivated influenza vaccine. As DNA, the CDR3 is TGTGCCAGCAGGGGGTATAATGAAAAACTGTTTTTT. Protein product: CASRGYNEKLFF.